The 10 T cell receptor beta chains presented below share a single source sample, sequenced in a study of early T cells in non-severe SARS-CoV-2 infection. TCRdb re-called the 5' RACE reads with MiXCR, one entry per CDR3 protein. Here the sample spans around 84,000 distinct CDR3 sequences, roughly an eighth being singletons. Specimen: whole blood. The origin of the receptors is an adult who was a healthcare worker with PCR-confirmed SARS-CoV-2 infection or an uninfected control (not recorded which).

This clonotype has just a few counts. The chain is built from TRBV4-1 and TRBJ2-3; a possible D gene is TRBD1 (5 bases). Trimming removed 0 bases from V and 4 bases from J, with 8 bases in between. CDR1 is MGHRA, CDR2 YSYEKL, per germline. The CDR3 spans 14 residues. The CDR3 loop is CASSQEGVADTQYF. The CDR3 coding sequence is TGCGCCAGCAGCCAAGAAGGGGTGGCAGATACGCAGTATTTT.

In this sample, this clonotype turned up many times. The chain couples TRBV23-1 to TRBJ2-7; no clear D gene. TRBV23-1 is sorted into the ORF group, with uncertain function. The CDR3 sequence is 12 residues long. V lost 0 bases and J 12 bases, leaving 12 bases between the germline ends. CDR3 nucleotide sequence: TGCGCCAGCAGTCAATCGAGGACGGGTTGGTACTTC. Protein: CASSQSRTGWYF.

The chain couples TRBV20-1 to TRBJ2-7; TRBD2 is a possible D gene (6 bases). V dropped 6 bases and J dropped 0 bases, with 18 bases sitting between them. CDR3 size: 15 residues. CDR1 and CDR2 (germline): DFQATT, SNEGSKA (reference sequence). The DNA for the CDR3 is TGCAGTGCAACCCCGTTTGCGGGAAGCTCCTACGAGCAGTACTTC. It specifies CSATPFAGSSYEQYF.

This clonotype occurred a few times. The rearrangement joins TRBV7-9 to TRBJ1-3; 7 nucleotides match TRBD1. This CDR3 has 14 amino acids. Trimming took 5 bases from V and 2 from J; bases not matched to a gene: 3. CDR1 is SEHNR, CDR2 FQNEAQ, per germline (reference sequence). CDR3 nucleotides: TGTGCCAGCAGCCCAGGGGGAGCTGGAAACACCATATATTTT. It specifies CASSPGGAGNTIYF.

This clonotype showed up just a few times. The chain is built from TRBV27 and TRBJ2-2; TRBD1 aligns across 9 bases. Looked up from germline, CDR1 is MNHEY and CDR2 is SMNVEV (reference sequence). The CDR3 contains 19 residues. V dropped 0 bases and J dropped 2; count of bases not matched to a gene: 10. CDR3 in amino acids: CASSLSGDRGSRNTGELFF. CDR3 nucleotides: TGTGCCAGCAGTTTATCGGGAGACAGGGGGTCTAGAAACACCGGGGAGCTGTTTTTT.

This clonotype was seen a handful of times. The J gene is TRBJ1-2, the V gene TRBV13, with D perhaps matching TRBD1 (5 bases). CDR1 is PRHDT, CDR2 FYEKMQ, per germline (reference sequence). This CDR3 is 13 amino acids long. V was trimmed by 5 bases and J by 2 bases, leaving 9 bases between them. The CDR3 DNA follows: TGTGCCAGCAGCAGCCGGGGGAACTATGGCTACACCTTC. Its protein product is CASSSRGNYGYTF. Filled out from reference TRBV13 and TRBJ1-2, the complete variable domain reads AAGVIQSPRHLIKEKRETATLKCYPIPRHDTVYWYQQGPGQDPQFLISFYEKMQSDKGSIPDRFSAQQFSDYHSELNMSSLELGDSALYFCASSSRGNYGYTFGSGTRLTVV.

There are many counts of this clonotype. The chain uses TRBV10-3 and TRBJ2-3, with no clear D. V shed 3 bases and J shed 2 bases, with 6 bases lying between them. The CDR3 totals 13 residues. Germline values: CDR1 ENHRY, CDR2 SYGVKD. The CDR3 region is CAISEGDTDTQYF. CDR3 bases: TGTGCCATCAGTGAAGGCGACACAGATACGCAGTATTTT.

This clonotype was detected only a few times. V gene TRBV12-3 or TRBV12-4 combines with J gene TRBJ2-1, with D uncertain. The CDR3 has 13 amino acids. V was pared by 6 bases and J by 8 bases, with 14 bases between. The CDR3 spells CASRGPWQDEQFF. The CDR3 DNA reads as TGTGCCAGCAGGGGCCCTTGGCAGGATGAGCAGTTCTTC.

The chain links TRBV5-5 to TRBJ1-1; possibly TRBD1 for D (5 bases). This CDR3 has 15 residues. V gave up 4 bases and J gave up 0 bases, with 13 bases separating them. The V gene's germline CDR1 is SGHKS and CDR2 YYEKEE (reference sequence). The CDR3 is CASSLKRGLNTEAFF. In DNA form, the CDR3 reads TGTGCCAGCAGCCTGAAGAGGGGATTGAACACTGAAGCTTTCTTT.

This clonotype was recorded a few times. The rearrangement links TRBV7-9 to TRBJ1-4, with 8 nucleotides matching TRBD1. The CDR3 is made up of 16 amino acids. The germline CDR1 and CDR2 sequences are SEHNR and FQNEAQ (reference sequence). V lost 6 bases to trimming and J lost 11 bases; unmatched junction nucleotides: 17. CDR3 in amino acids: CASRNEDGQGRGKLFF. CDR3 coding DNA: TGTGCCAGCAGAAACGAGGATGGACAGGGACGGGGGAAACTGTTTTTT.